The 26 T cell receptor beta chains listed next were all sequenced from one sample in a study of blood T cell repertoires in COVID-19 (TCRdb year 2020). Library creation used the immunoSEQ multiplex PCR assay. TCRdb retrieved this table from immuneACCESS and kept in-frame rearrangements only. Not all clones are present; in checked studies, unresolved V genes account for under half, and no reason is known for the remainder. Within this sample are hundreds of thousands of clones, with 80% to 90% of them counted one time only. The ten largest account for 0.9% to 1.2% of the sample. Sequenced material: PBMCs or T cells enriched from blood (not recorded which). The receptor source for this set is a man aged 30-40 years who had recovered from COVID-19.

J is TRBJ2-1 and V is TRBV6-2 or TRBV6-3; 8 bases are a match to TRBD2. Trimming took 4 bases from V and 6 from J; bases not matched to a gene: 2. CDR1 and CDR2 (germline): MNHEY, SVGEGT. The CDR3 has 13 residues. In DNA, the CDR3 is TGTGCCAGCAGTTGGGGGACTAGCAATGAGCAGTTCTTC. This gives the protein CASSWGTSNEQFF.

V gene TRBV24-1 combines with J gene TRBJ2-2; 8 positions agree with TRBD1. Trimming at V came to 4 bases and at J to 3 bases, leaving 6 bases not matched to a gene. CDR1 is KGHDR, CDR2 SFDVKD, per germline. CDR3 size: 16 residues. This chain's CDR3 is CATSDPIQGDTGELFF. The CDR3 nucleotides are TGTGCCACCAGTGACCCAATACAGGGGGACACCGGGGAGCTGTTTTTT.

This chain connects TRBV5-1 to TRBJ1-6; TRBD1 is a possible D gene (5 bases). The V gene's germline CDR1 is SGHRS and CDR2 YFSETQ. The CDR3 covers 17 residues. V lost 10 bases and J 12 bases, leaving 32 bases between the germline ends. CDR3 DNA sequence: TGCGCCTCTAAAACCGGGCCGAACACTCAAAGCGGGGGACCCCTCCACTTT. This codes for CASKTGPNTQSGGPLHF.

The chain employs TRBV6-4 and TRBJ2-7; TRBD2 matches at 8 bases. The CDR3 spans 12 residues. Germline V gene lookup returns CDR1 MRHNA and CDR2 SNTAGT. V lost 2 bases to trimming and J lost 6 bases; unmatched junction nucleotides: 0. The CDR3 nucleotides read TGTGCCAGCAGTGACACTAGCGGCGAGCAGTACTTC. Translated: CASSDTSGEQYF.

The chain is built from TRBV7-2 and TRBJ2-5; D is perhaps TRBD2 (6 bases). CDR3 length: 15 amino acids. Trimming cost V 2 bases and J 5 bases, with 15 bases left between them. CDR1 SGHTA and CDR2 FQGNSA come from the germline V gene. The CDR3 protein is CASSLSSGVGETQYF. The DNA of the CDR3 is TGTGCCAGCAGCTTATCGTCGGGGGTGGGTGAGACCCAGTACTTC.

The V and J genes are TRBV27 and TRBJ1-2, with D tentatively TRBD1 (6 bases). Germline CDR1 is MNHEY and CDR2 is SMNVEV (reference sequence). The germline V and J ends were trimmed by 0 bases and 4 bases, with 12 bases remaining between them. This CDR3 has 15 amino acids. This CDR3 is CASSLSGGLGYGYTF. In DNA form, the CDR3 reads TGTGCCAGCAGTTTATCGGGGGGGCTCGGCTATGGCTACACCTTC.

This chain joins TRBV3-1 (or the pseudogene TRBV3-2) and TRBJ2-2, with TRBD2 as a possible D gene (6 bases). CDR3 length: 18 amino acids. Trimming took 2 bases from V and 5 from J, leaving 21 bases between them. The germline CDR1 and CDR2 sequences are LGHDT and YNNKEL (reference sequence). CDR3: CASSQFPSAGSGTGELFF. The DNA for the CDR3 is TGTGCCAGCAGCCAATTTCCCTCGGCGGGGTCGGGAACCGGGGAGCTGTTTTTT.

The chain carries TRBV30 and TRBJ1-1; 10 positions match TRBD1. The CDR3 contains 14 residues. V was pared by 0 bases and J by 7 bases, with 5 bases of the junction left unmatched. In germline, CDR1 is GTSNPN, CDR2 SVGIG (reference sequence). For the CDR3, the DNA is TGTGCCTGGAGTGTATCCTGGACAGGGGGTGAAGCTTTCTTT. Protein sequence: CAWSVSWTGGEAFF.

This chain connects TRBV5-1 to TRBJ2-7, with 10 bases fitting TRBD1. With 0 bases clipped from V and 7 bases from J, the junction kept 7 bases outside the gene matches. Germline-derived CDR1 and CDR2 are SGHRS and YFSETQ. The CDR3 has 15 residues. The CDR3 spells CASSLETGGLGEQYF. CDR3 in DNA: TGCGCCAGCAGCTTGGAGACAGGGGGCCTAGGTGAGCAGTACTTC. Full variable domain (missing parts from reference TRBV5-1 and TRBJ2-7): KAGVTQTPRYLIKTRGQQVTLSCSPISGHRSVSWYQQTPGQGLQFLFEYFSETQRNKGNFPGRFSGRQFSNSRSEMNVSTLELGDSALYLCASSLETGGLGEQYFGPGTRLTVT.

This sequence joins TRBV2 and TRBJ2-1; a possible D gene is TRBD2 (5 bases). With 3 bases removed from V and 8 bases from J, the gap between germline ends came to 14 bases. In germline, CDR1 is SNHLY, CDR2 FYNNEI. The CDR3 is made up of 14 amino acids. The CDR3 bases are TGTGCCAGCAGTGACCGGGGAGTTCGGGATGAGCAGTTCTTC. Its translation: CASSDRGVRDEQFF. The full variable domain, its missing parts supplied by reference TRBV2 and TRBJ2-1, is EPEVTQTPSHQVTQMGQEVILRCVPISNHLYFYWYRQILGQKVEFLVSFYNNEISEKSEIFDDQFSVERPDGSNFTLKIRSTKLEDSAMYFCASSDRGVRDEQFFGPGTRLTVL.

The chain carries TRBV15 and TRBJ1-1; no definite D call. Trimming took off 1 base at V and 0 bases at J, with 9 bases between the two ends. This CDR3 contains 15 residues. Per germline, CDR1 LNHNV and CDR2 YYDKDF (reference sequence). CDR3 amino acids: CATSRGGIMNTEAFF. Here the CDR3 DNA reads TGTGCCACCAGCAGAGGCGGGATCATGAACACTGAAGCTTTCTTT.

The chain recombines TRBV24-1 with TRBJ2-2; 9 bases line up with TRBD2. Germline CDR1 reads KGHDR; CDR2 reads SFDVKD. Trimming at V came to 5 bases and at J to 6 bases, leaving 6 bases not matched to a gene. This CDR3 spans 15 amino acids. In DNA, the CDR3 is TGTGCCACCAGTGCAGCGGGAGGTAAAGCCGGGGAGCTGTTTTTT. This translates into CATSAAGGKAGELFF.

The V and J genes are TRBV14 and TRBJ1-3; no definite D call. This CDR3 spans 14 amino acids. Germline V gene lookup returns CDR1 SGHDN and CDR2 FVKESK. V lost 1 base and J lost 1, with 5 bases in between. As DNA, the CDR3 is TGTGCCAGCAGCCAAGGAGGTTCTGGAAACACCATATATTTT. Translating gives CASSQGGSGNTIYF.

This chain uses TRBV27 with TRBJ2-2; 10 bases fit TRBD1. Losses at the gene ends were 6 bases for V and 6 bases for J; bases not matched to a gene: 7. Germline lookup yields CDR1 MNHEY and CDR2 SMNVEV (reference sequence). This CDR3 spans 15 amino acids. The CDR3 region is CASRTGGWRPGELFF. CDR3 nucleotide sequence: TGTGCCAGCAGGACAGGGGGCTGGAGGCCCGGGGAGCTGTTTTTT.

This clone was seen once. The CDR3 protein is CASSRQGSGNTIYF. In DNA form, the CDR3 reads TGTGCCAGCAGCCGACAGGGATCAGGAAACACCATATATTTT. The gene calls are TRBV5-5 and TRBJ1-3, with TRBD1 identical over 7 bases. CDR3 length: 14 amino acids. J lost 4 bases, V lost 4 bases, and 5 bases had no gene match. Looked up from germline, CDR1 is SGHKS and CDR2 is YYEKEE (reference sequence).

This clone was seen a single time. The rearrangement joins TRBV28 to TRBJ2-7; TRBD1 matches 12 bases. CDR1 and CDR2 from the germline V gene are MDHEN and SYDVKM. The J segment lost 3 bases and the V segment lost 2 bases, leaving 5 bases of the junction unmatched. This CDR3 is 16 amino acids long. The CDR3 DNA reads TGTGCCAGCAGTTTAAGGGGGACAGGGGGCAGCTACGAGCAGTACTTC. Protein product: CASSLRGTGGSYEQYF.

This clone was counted only a few times. The chain combines TRBV3-1 (or the pseudogene TRBV3-2) with TRBJ2-5, with 8 bases aligning to TRBD1. Germline CDR1 is LGHDT and CDR2 is YNNKEL (reference sequence). J was trimmed by 4 bases and V by 0 bases; bases with no gene match: 7. This CDR3 spans 16 amino acids. The CDR3 DNA is TGTGCCAGCAGCCAAGAAGATGGGACAGGCCGAGAGACCCAGTACTTC. Its translation: CASSQEDGTGRETQYF.

The CDR3 sequence: CATTTEIYGYTF. In nucleotides, the CDR3 is TGTGCCACTACGACAGAGATCTATGGCTACACCTTC. J is TRBJ1-2 and V is TRBV10-3; possible D gene TRBD1, 5 bases. Trimming cost V 10 bases and J 4 bases, with 13 bases left between them. The germline gives CDR1 ENHRY, CDR2 SYGVKD. CDR3 length: 12 residues.

V usage is TRBV27 and J usage is TRBJ2-7, with 7 bases identical to TRBD1. CDR3 length: 14 amino acids. V was clipped by 3 bases and J by 2 bases; unmatched bases: 4. Per germline, CDR1 MNHEY and CDR2 SMNVEV (reference sequence). The CDR3 here is CASSFVGQTYEQYF. CDR3 coding DNA: TGTGCCAGCAGTTTCGTGGGACAGACCTACGAGCAGTACTTC.

V gene TRBV4-1 combines with J gene TRBJ2-1; the match to TRBD1 covers 9 bases. The V gene's germline CDR1 is MGHRA and CDR2 YSYEKL. This CDR3 spans 16 amino acids. Germline trimming cut 4 bases from V and 9 bases from J; bases unmatched to any gene: 13. CDR3 bases: TGCGCCAGCAGCCCCTCTTTGGGACAGGGCAAGGGTGAGCAGTTCTTC. It translates to CASSPSLGQGKGEQFF.

This chain uses TRBV5-5 with TRBJ1-2; 10 bases match TRBD1. The V and J ends lost 4 bases and 4 bases, in that order; junction bases with no gene match: 7. The CDR3 loop spans 15 amino acids. Germline loops: CDR1 SGHKS, CDR2 YYEKEE (reference sequence). CDR3 nucleotide sequence: TGTGCCAGCAGCCCGGACAGGGGGAGCCTCTATGGCTACACCTTC. Translating it yields CASSPDRGSLYGYTF.

V gene TRBV20-1 combines with J gene TRBJ2-1; 7 bases agree with TRBD2. Germline V gives CDR1 DFQATT, CDR2 SNEGSKA (reference sequence). V was pared by 3 bases and J by 3 bases, with 5 bases of the junction left unmatched. This CDR3 has 14 residues. CDR3 sequence reads: CSASLSGVYNEQFF. CDR3 bases: TGCAGTGCTAGTCTCAGCGGGGTCTACAATGAGCAGTTCTTC.

The CDR3 DNA follows: TGCGCCAGCAGCTTACAGGGGTTAACCTACGAGCAGTACTTC. This encodes CASSLQGLTYEQYF. The chain carries TRBV5-1 and TRBJ2-7, with 7 nucleotides matching TRBD1. Per germline, CDR1 SGHRS and CDR2 YFSETQ. The CDR3 runs to 14 residues. Trimming removed 2 bases from V and 2 bases from J; junction bases left unmatched: 4.

This chain uses TRBV4-1 with TRBJ1-1, with no clear D. The CDR3 covers 13 residues. Germline loops: CDR1 MGHRA, CDR2 YSYEKL. V lost 2 bases, J lost 4 bases, and 8 bases lay in between. Written as DNA, the CDR3 is TGCGCCAGCAGCCAAACATGGAGCACTGAAGCTTTCTTT. It specifies CASSQTWSTEAFF.

This clone was observed a few times. The rearrangement uses TRBV7-9 and TRBJ1-1; TRBD1 matches 8 bases. The CDR3 runs to 13 residues. The V gene end was trimmed by 5 bases and the J gene end by 7 bases; junction bases not matched to a gene: 6. Germline V gene data show CDR1 as SEHNR and CDR2 as FQNEAQ (reference sequence). CDR3 sequence reads: CASSTGTGVEAFF. The DNA of the CDR3 is TGTGCCAGCAGCACCGGGACAGGTGTTGAAGCTTTCTTT.

The gene calls are TRBV7-9 and TRBJ2-2, with 14 bases lining up with TRBD2. The germline gives CDR1 SEHNR, CDR2 FQNEAQ (reference sequence). V shed 5 bases and J 8 bases; nucleotides not matched to a gene: 1. There are 14 residues in the CDR3. The DNA for the CDR3 is TGTGCCAGCAGCGGGACTAGCGGGAGAGGGGAGCTGTTTTTT. This gives the protein CASSGTSGRGELFF.